The 16 T cell receptor beta chains below were found in one sample sequenced in a study of neurological immune-mediated disorders (dated by TCRdb to the late 2010s). Library generation was performed with 5' RACE. The reads were generated on an Illumina HiSeq 2500. Clones were called with MiXCR by TCRdb after fastp trimmed the public reads at Q25, and only in-frame beta chains were retained. Rows are unified per CDR3 protein, each entry keeping the most common DNA and genes. The sample includes some 26,000 distinct CDR3 sequences, with over 3% observed a single time. The ten largest clones take up more than 6% of the sample. The sequenced material came from PBMCs. Source of these receptors: a woman aged 25 to 45 with multiple sclerosis.

This clonotype was counted ten times or more. The J gene is TRBJ2-7, the V gene TRBV20-1; TRBD1 matches at 7 bases. The length of the CDR3 is 12 residues. V dropped 5 bases and J dropped 7; count of bases not matched to a gene: 8. Germline assignment: CDR1 DFQATT and CDR2 SNEGSKA (reference sequence). CDR3 loop: CSAPWDSPEQYF. The CDR3 bases are TGCAGTGCTCCGTGGGACAGTCCAGAGCAGTACTTC.

In this sample, this clonotype turned up a few times. This sequence joins TRBV7-2 and TRBJ2-3, with 7 bases fitting TRBD1. Trimming removed 4 bases from V and 4 bases from J; junction bases left unmatched: 8. This CDR3 has 15 residues. Germline V gene lookup returns CDR1 SGHTA and CDR2 FQGNSA. The CDR3 nucleotides are TGTGCCAGCAGCTCGGGACAGTTTAGGGCAGATACGCAGTATTTT. As protein: CASSSGQFRADTQYF.

This clonotype was observed many times. The chain employs TRBV20-1 and TRBJ2-1; no clear D. The CDR3 extends over 17 amino acids. The V end was cut by 3 bases, the J end by 0 bases, with 18 bases between. Germline assignment: CDR1 DFQATT and CDR2 SNEGSKA (reference sequence). CDR3 region: CSARGFRALSSYNEQFF. Here the CDR3 DNA reads TGCAGTGCTAGGGGGTTTCGAGCGCTGAGCTCCTACAATGAGCAGTTCTTC.

CDR3 protein: CASSHRGGIYNEQFF. CDR3 in DNA: TGTGCCAGCAGCCATAGGGGGGGGATCTACAATGAGCAGTTCTTC. V and J are TRBV14 and TRBJ2-1; D might be TRBD2 (7 bases). CDR1 and CDR2 (germline): SGHDN, FVKESK. CDR3 length: 15 residues. The V end lost 3 bases, the J end lost 3 bases, and 12 bases lay between the germline ends.

This clonotype has a count of ten or more. The genes are TRBV20-1 and TRBJ1-1; 9 bases align to TRBD1. Germline trimming cut 5 bases from V and 3 bases from J; bases unmatched to any gene: 10. CDR3 size: 15 residues. The germline V gene has CDR1 DFQATT and CDR2 SNEGSKA (reference sequence). Here the CDR3 reads CSASRTGAPDTEAFF. CDR3 nucleotides: TGCAGTGCTTCTCGGACAGGGGCACCGGACACTGAAGCTTTCTTT.

This clonotype was detected many times. The chain combines TRBV5-1 with TRBJ2-4, with 7 bases aligning to TRBD1. Germline trimming cut 0 bases from V and 8 bases from J; bases unmatched to any gene: 5. Germline V gene data show CDR1 as SGHRS and CDR2 as YFSETQ. The CDR3 is made up of 14 amino acids. The CDR3 coding sequence is TGCGCCAGCAGCTTGGGACAGGGTCTTGACATTCAGTACTTC. This sequence encodes CASSLGQGLDIQYF.

This clonotype was found many times. The junction shows a germline mismatch at one end, possibly a read error. The chain combines TRBV20-1 with TRBJ1-3; D uncertain. Germline values: CDR1 DFQATT, CDR2 SNEGSKA (reference sequence). The CDR3 is 14 residues long. Here the CDR3 reads CSAREHAGGKTIYF. For the CDR3, the DNA is TGCAGTGCTAGAGAACACGCGGGCGGAAAAACCATATATTTT.

There are many counts of this clonotype. The chain employs TRBV12-3 or TRBV12-4 and TRBJ1-4; 10 nucleotides agree with TRBD1. The V segment lost 2 bases and the J segment 8 bases; nucleotides outside the gene matches: 14. The CDR3 extends over 18 amino acids. The chain's CDR3 is CASSLFPGTGDSAEKLFF. The CDR3 region has the DNA TGTGCCAGCAGTTTATTTCCCGGGACAGGGGATTCTGCAGAAAAACTGTTTTTT.

This clonotype has at least ten counts. Germline is not matched at one junction end, which may reflect a read error. The gene calls are TRBV20-1 and TRBJ1-3; D may be TRBD1 (6 bases). CDR1 is DFQATT and CDR2 is SNEGSKA in the germline V gene (reference sequence). The CDR3 runs 14 residues. CDR3 residues: CSAKTNRAGKTIYF. In DNA form, the CDR3 reads TGCAGTGCTAAGACTAACAGGGCTGGAAAAACCATATATTTT.

The chain has TRBV6-2 or TRBV6-3 and TRBJ2-1, with unresolved D. Trimming shortened V by 2 bases and J by 3 bases, and 2 bases separated the two germline ends. This CDR3 contains 12 residues. Germline V gene sequence: CDR1 MNHEY, CDR2 SVGEGT. CDR3 nucleotide sequence: TGTGCCAGCAGTTACCGCTACAATGAGCAGTTCTTC. The encoded protein is CASSYRYNEQFF.

The table lists this clonotype with many counts. The chain links TRBV7-2 to TRBJ2-3, with TRBD2 matching 8 bases. Germline CDR1 is SGHTA and CDR2 is FQGNSA. There are 14 residues in the CDR3. Unmatched junction bases numbered 3, after V lost 5 bases and J lost 2 bases. In DNA form, the CDR3 reads TGTGCCAGCAGCCAGGGACTAGTCACAGATACGCAGTATTTT. Its protein is CASSQGLVTDTQYF.

In regard to this clonotype: A much larger clone differs from this one at a single base, so this may be a read error. The V gene is TRBV27, the J gene TRBJ1-2, with D perhaps matching TRBD1 (5 bases). CDR1 is MNHEY, CDR2 SMNVEV, per germline (reference sequence). Deletions cut 6 bases from V and 4 bases from J, with 12 bases between. This CDR3 spans 13 amino acids. In DNA, the CDR3 is TGTGCCAGCAGCCCTAAGGGGTTCTATGGCTACACCTTC. Protein: CASSPKGFYGYTF.

This clonotype was picked up many times. The chain carries TRBV18 and TRBJ2-2, with 9 nucleotides matching TRBD1. The V and J ends lost 7 bases and 0 bases, in that order; junction bases with no gene match: 9. The germline V gene encodes CDR1 KGHSH and CDR2 LQKENI. The CDR3 runs 17 residues. The chain's CDR3 is CASFRDRDSANTGELFF. In DNA, the CDR3 is TGTGCCAGCTTCCGGGACAGGGATTCCGCGAACACCGGGGAGCTGTTTTTT.

This clonotype came up many times. This chain links TRBV7-2 with TRBJ2-3, with a possible D match to TRBD1 (5 bases). Looked up from germline, CDR1 is SGHTA and CDR2 is FQGNSA. The CDR3 is made up of 13 amino acids. The V gene lost 4 bases and the J gene lost 6 bases, with 11 bases spanning the gap. The CDR3 reads CASSWGPGDTQYF. The CDR3 bases are TGTGCCAGCAGCTGGGGCCCAGGGGATACGCAGTATTTT.

This clonotype was recorded at least ten times. The rearrangement links TRBV5-1 to TRBJ1-1; D might be TRBD1 (5 bases). V was clipped by 0 bases and J by 1 base, with 10 bases between them. This CDR3 has 15 amino acids. CDR1 is SGHRS and CDR2 is YFSETQ in the germline V gene. The CDR3 sequence is CASSLVSRANTEAFF. Written as DNA, the CDR3 is TGCGCCAGCAGCTTGGTTTCCAGGGCGAACACTGAAGCTTTCTTT.

This clonotype was seen at least ten times. The rearrangement uses TRBV15 and TRBJ2-3; D call uncertain. Trimming stripped 4 bases from V and 6 bases from J, with 11 bases between. The CDR3 covers 13 residues. Germline V lookup: CDR1 LNHNV, CDR2 YYDKDF (reference sequence). The CDR3: CATSKNPKDTQYF. The CDR3 region has the DNA TGTGCCACCAGCAAAAACCCAAAGGATACGCAGTATTTT. Full variable domain (rest looked up from reference TRBV15 and TRBJ2-3): DAMVIQNPRYQVTQFGKPVTLSCSQTLNHNVMYWYQQKSSQAPKLLFHYYDKDFNNEADTPDNFQSRRPNTSFCFLDIRSPGLGDTAMYLCATSKNPKDTQYFGPGTRLTVL.